The source of this T cell receptor (beta chain) is a study of blood T cell repertoires in COVID-19 (dated by TCRdb to 2020 to 2022). Background on the whole study: Collaborator samples came from the United States, Italy and Spain and covered acute and convalescent phases of COVID-19. The prospective study material was composed of cDNA or gDNA derived from T cells, B-cell-depleted T cells, or PBMCs. Subjects who had been exposed to COVID-19, were actively infected with it, or had recovered from it provided the deeply sampled blood TCRbeta repertoires that made up the dataset. A freely available public database, intended as a resource for researchers studying the immune response to SARS-CoV-2, is where the repertoires were released. The samples were drawn from two sources: the first 160 participants of the ongoing ImmuneRACE study, and over 1,000 subjects contributed by 6 global collaborators. The sample metadata nearly always contained a de-identified subject ID, COVID-19 status, age in years and sex. Where available, HLA class I and class II types were obtained from metadata supplied by the sample provider rather than from assay-based typing. Broader findings and caveats from the paper: How much clinical and demographic metadata was included differed by source and by participant, and the metadata was provided uncurated.

Relative to germline, V is missing 3 bases and J is missing 2 bases, with 12 bases of the junction outside any gene match. Including the terminal cysteine and phenylalanine, the CDR3 comprises 18 residues. The kept DNA is CDR3 alone, 54 bases in frame from the first base. For CDR1 and CDR2, the germline V gene lists LGHNA and YNFKEQ. Concerning this clone: The clone's antigen remains unknown. It has no much larger one-base neighbor in the sample; base qualities were not kept.

Collaborating institutions collected whole blood in K2EDTA tubes following their own protocols. For TCRbeta analysis, collaborators shipped samples in one of three forms: frozen whole blood, isolated PBMCs, or DNA extracted from either of those sample types. The immunoSEQ Assay, a bias-controlled multiplex PCR, was used to amplify TCRbeta CDR3 regions from genomic DNA. From the authors' description of their analysis: The number of nucleated cells in each sample was estimated by amplification of reference gene primers within the assay. To quantify the absolute abundance of each unique TCRbeta CDR3 rearrangement, sequence reads were collapsed and filtered. For each sample, productive Simpson clonality was calculated as the square root of Simpson's diversity index across productive rearrangements. TCRdb mirrors the immuneACCESS table, restricted to in-frame sequences. Some clones are absent from its copies; in checked studies, under half trace to an unresolved V gene, and the reason for the others is unknown. V and J calls and clone size are those listed in that table; D and trimming were worked out from the DNA. Counted in this sample were around 300,000 clones; 70% to 90% of them appeared once. The ten top clones hold approximately 4% of the sample.

The sample was peripheral blood. The origin of this receptor is a woman aged 45-60 years with active or convalescent COVID-19. The rearrangement joined TRBV4-2 to TRBJ1-5; 8 bases in the middle match TRBD1. The DNA sequence follows: TGTGCCAGCAGCCAGGGACAGGAGGCTTCGGGCGGCAATCAGCCCCAGCATTTT. Translated, it gives CASSQGQEASGGNQPQHF.